The 23 T cell receptor beta chains presented below share a single source sample, sequenced in a study of cytomegalovirus exposure and HLA in healthy donors. The PCR contained 60 Vbeta and 13 Jbeta primers. The assay was immunoSEQ multiplex PCR, and TCRdb's table has in-frame clones only and misses some. This sample carries a few hundred thousand clones, roughly 81% of them seen once, and the ten largest clones take approximately 2%. Material for sequencing was PBMCs. The receptor source for this set is a woman between 40 and 50 years old in good health and CMV-seropositive.

The rearrangement uses TRBV27 and TRBJ2-1; D unclear. Germline lookup yields CDR1 MNHEY and CDR2 SMNVEV (reference sequence). V was shortened by 6 bases and J by 8 bases, with 8 bases between the two germline ends. The CDR3 loop spans 11 amino acids. The CDR3, as DNA: TGTGCCAGCAGCCGCGGCGATGAGCAGTTCTTC. Translated, it gives CASSRGDEQFF.

This sequence joins TRBV2 and TRBJ2-4; D remains unclear. The CDR3 sequence is 16 residues long. Germline lookup yields CDR1 SNHLY and CDR2 FYNNEI. Trimming stripped 2 bases from V and 0 bases from J, with 11 bases between. The CDR3 region is CASSEWAALAKNIQYF. CDR3 DNA: TGTGCCAGCAGTGAATGGGCAGCACTAGCCAAAAACATTCAGTACTTC.

This chain links TRBV19 with TRBJ1-5, with TRBD1 as a possible D gene (5 bases). V gave up 4 bases and J gave up 4 bases, with 11 bases separating them. Germline values: CDR1 LNHDA, CDR2 SQIVND (reference sequence). There are 14 residues in the CDR3. The CDR3 DNA follows: TGTGCCAGTAGTAGAACCAGGGATAATCAGCCCCAGCATTTT. This gives the protein CASSRTRDNQPQHF. Full variable domain (remainder filled in from reference TRBV19 and TRBJ1-5): DGGITQSPKYLFRKEGQNVTLSCEQNLNHDAMYWYRQDPGQGLRLIYYSQIVNDFQKGDIAEGYSVSREKKESFPLTVTSAQKNPTAFYLCASSRTRDNQPQHFGDGTRLSIL.

The chain combines TRBV27 with TRBJ2-7; 10 nucleotides match TRBD2. V shed 2 bases, J shed 6 bases, and the junction held 4 bases outside the gene matches. From germline, CDR1 is MNHEY and CDR2 SMNVEV (reference sequence). The CDR3 totals 14 residues. CDR3 in DNA: TGTGCCAGCAGTTTACAGGCTAGCGGGAGCGAGCAGTACTTC. This sequence encodes CASSLQASGSEQYF.

The chain links TRBV28 to TRBJ1-1, with D unclear. V was trimmed by 3 bases and J by 0 bases, leaving 17 bases between them. The germline V gene encodes CDR1 MDHEN and CDR2 SYDVKM. The CDR3 is 17 residues long. The chain's CDR3 is CASSLVLRRGVNTEAFF. Here the CDR3 DNA reads TGTGCCAGCAGTTTGGTTCTCAGGCGGGGTGTGAACACTGAAGCTTTCTTT.

This clone was detected only once. The rearrangement uses TRBV2 and TRBJ1-5; 7 bases fit TRBD1. V shed 4 bases and J 5 bases; nucleotides not matched to a gene: 8. Germline V CDR1 and CDR2: SNHLY, FYNNEI. CDR3 size: 15 residues. The DNA of the CDR3 is TGTGCCAGCAGTGTATTGAGACAGGGAGATCAGCCCCAGCATTTT. As protein: CASSVLRQGDQPQHF.

V usage is TRBV5-1 and J usage is TRBJ2-2, with 10 nucleotides matching TRBD1. CDR3 length: 15 amino acids. Germline V gene lookup returns CDR1 SGHRS and CDR2 YFSETQ. J lost 10 bases, V lost 3 bases, and 9 bases had no gene match. The CDR3 loop is CASSSGTGVSKELFF. The CDR3 coding sequence is TGCGCCAGCAGCTCCGGGACAGGGGTGTCCAAGGAGCTGTTTTTT. Together with reference TRBV5-1 and TRBJ2-2, the CDR3 gives the full variable domain: KAGVTQTPRYLIKTRGQQVTLSCSPISGHRSVSWYQQTPGQGLQFLFEYFSETQRNKGNFPGRFSGRQFSNSRSEMNVSTLELGDSALYLCASSSGTGVSKELFFGEGSRLTVL.

V and J are TRBV7-9 and TRBJ2-1, with TRBD2 matching 11 bases. From germline, CDR1 is SEHNR and CDR2 FQNEAQ (reference sequence). J gave up 6 bases and V 5 bases, and 15 bases lay outside the gene matches. The CDR3 has 18 residues. The CDR3 spells CASSLRQSSGRAGNEQFF. In DNA, the CDR3 is TGTGCCAGCAGCCTACGGCAGAGTAGCGGGAGGGCCGGCAATGAGCAGTTCTTC.

The chain's CDR3 is CAISEPTGEAFF. The CDR3 nucleotides read TGTGCCATCAGTGAGCCAACAGGGGAAGCTTTCTTT. This chain joins TRBV10-3 and TRBJ1-1, with D maybe TRBD1 (6 bases). Germline lookup yields CDR1 ENHRY and CDR2 SYGVKD. The CDR3 loop spans 12 amino acids. V was trimmed by 2 bases and J by 8 bases, leaving 9 bases between them.

This sequence joins TRBV5-6 and TRBJ2-5; 12 bases line up with TRBD2. Germline V gene sequence: CDR1 SGHDT, CDR2 YYEEEE. CDR3 length: 17 amino acids. J was trimmed by 2 bases and V by 0 bases; bases with no gene match: 5. This CDR3 reads CASSLGLAGVVQETQYF. Here the CDR3 DNA reads TGTGCCAGCAGCTTGGGACTAGCGGGAGTAGTTCAAGAGACCCAGTACTTC. The full variable domain, with the rest looked up from reference TRBV5-6 and TRBJ2-5, is DAGVTQSPTHLIKTRGQQVTLRCSPKSGHDTVSWYQQALGQGPQFIFQYYEEEERQRGNFPDRFSGHQFPNYSSELNVNALLLGDSALYLCASSLGLAGVVQETQYFGPGTRLLVL.

This chain uses TRBV9 with TRBJ2-5; 8 bases are shared with TRBD1. The CDR3 sequence is 13 residues long. V lost 4 bases, J lost 4 bases, and 3 bases stayed unmatched. The germline gives CDR1 SGDLS, CDR2 YYNGEE. The CDR3 DNA reads as TGTGCCAGCAGCCGCGGACAGGGAGAGACCCAGTACTTC. It translates to CASSRGQGETQYF.

The genes are TRBV29-1 and TRBJ2-2; D is possibly TRBD2 (7 bases). Germline CDR1 reads SQVTM; CDR2 reads ANQGSEA. The V and J ends lost 4 bases and 1 base respectively, with 16 bases between them. This CDR3 comprises 16 residues. CDR3 DNA sequence: TGCAGCGTTGTTGTGCTGCGGGGGCAGAACACCGGGGAGCTGTTTTTT. Its translation: CSVVVLRGQNTGELFF.

The chain carries TRBV7-6 and TRBJ2-1; TRBD2 agrees at 10 bases. The V segment lost 3 bases and the J segment 7 bases; nucleotides outside the gene matches: 6. The CDR3 extends over 15 amino acids. Looked up from germline, CDR1 is SGHVS and CDR2 is FNYEAQ. CDR3: CASSFDSGRANEQFF. The CDR3 DNA follows: TGTGCCAGCAGCTTTGACAGCGGGAGGGCAAATGAGCAGTTCTTC.

The chain employs TRBV6-5 and TRBJ2-5; D is undetermined. This CDR3 is 13 amino acids long. Germline CDR1 reads MNHEY; CDR2 reads SVGAGI. With 0 bases removed from V and 7 bases from J, the gap between germline ends came to 9 bases. CDR3 loop: CASSYSEIGTQYF. CDR3 nucleotides: TGTGCCAGCAGTTACTCGGAGATAGGGACCCAGTACTTC.

This clone was picked up one time. This chain connects TRBV13 to TRBJ2-5; TRBD2 is a possible D gene (6 bases). Germline CDR1 and CDR2: PRHDT and FYEKMQ (reference sequence). The CDR3 runs 16 residues. V lost 7 bases to trimming and J lost 0 bases, with 18 bases between them. The CDR3 DNA reads TGTGCCAGCAATAGTACCCCTCGGGAGTACCAAGAGACCCAGTACTTC. Its protein is CASNSTPREYQETQYF.

The J gene is TRBJ2-3, the V gene TRBV15; D call uncertain. The V end was cut by 5 bases, the J end by 6 bases, with 9 bases between. Germline assignment: CDR1 LNHNV and CDR2 YYDKDF (reference sequence). The CDR3 is made up of 12 amino acids. The CDR3 reads CATSGHMDTQYF. CDR3 in DNA: TGTGCCACCAGCGGTCACATGGATACGCAGTATTTT. Based on the CDR3 plus reference TRBV15 and TRBJ2-3, the full variable domain is DAMVIQNPRYQVTQFGKPVTLSCSQTLNHNVMYWYQQKSSQAPKLLFHYYDKDFNNEADTPDNFQSRRPNTSFCFLDIRSPGLGDTAMYLCATSGHMDTQYFGPGTRLTVL.

The V call is TRBV15, the J call TRBJ2-1; 8 bases match TRBD2. The CDR3 length is 15 residues. V was clipped by 0 bases and J by 3 bases; unmatched bases: 1. Germline V gene sequence: CDR1 LNHNV, CDR2 YYDKDF (reference sequence). CDR3 coding DNA: TGTGCCACCAGCAGAGAACGGGAGGGCTACAATGAGCAGTTCTTC. Its translation: CATSREREGYNEQFF.

This clone has a single count. The chain joins TRBV25-1 to TRBJ2-7, with a possible D match to TRBD1 (6 bases). Germline V gene lookup returns CDR1 MGHDK and CDR2 SYGVNS. The CDR3 spans 15 residues. Deletions cut 6 bases from V and 6 bases from J, with 21 bases between. CDR3 residues: CASSHTLDRGGEQYF. CDR3 coding DNA: TGTGCCAGCAGCCACACTTTGGACAGAGGCGGCGAGCAGTACTTC.

The chain recombines TRBV10-3 with TRBJ2-7; D possibly corresponds to TRBD2 (5 bases). Germline CDR1 and CDR2: ENHRY and SYGVKD. V dropped 0 bases and J dropped 4 bases, with 13 bases sitting between them. The CDR3 totals 15 residues. CDR3: CAISESRATKYEQYF. As DNA, the CDR3 is TGTGCCATCAGTGAGTCGCGGGCTACTAAGTACGAGCAGTACTTC.

The chain recombines TRBV19 with TRBJ1-5; tentative D call: TRBD1 (6 bases). The CDR3 runs 16 residues. Between the trimmed V and J ends, which lost 5 bases and 0 bases, there was a span of 14 bases. Germline V gene sequence: CDR1 LNHDA, CDR2 SQIVND (reference sequence). The chain's CDR3 is CASSPRTAYSNQPQHF. In nucleotides, the CDR3 is TGTGCCAGTAGTCCTCGGACAGCTTATAGCAATCAGCCCCAGCATTTT.

This clone was seen just once. In nucleotides, the CDR3 is TGCAGCGTTGTGGGACAGGGACCAGATACGCAGTATTTT. Translation gives CSVVGQGPDTQYF. The chain has TRBV29-1 and TRBJ2-3, with 9 bases lining up with TRBD1. CDR1 and CDR2 (germline): SQVTM, ANQGSEA. The CDR3 runs to 13 residues. Unmatched junction bases numbered 3, after V lost 4 bases and J lost 4 bases.

This chain links TRBV4-3 with TRBJ2-3; maybe TRBD2 (5 bases). V was shortened by 3 bases and J by 6 bases, with 19 bases between the two germline ends. The length of the CDR3 is 16 residues. The germline CDR1 and CDR2 sequences are LGHNA and YSLEER. CDR3 bases: TGCGCCAGCAGCCACGGATCGGGGTCCCCCCCCGATACGCAGTATTTT. This sequence encodes CASSHGSGSPPDTQYF.

This chain's CDR3 is CASSAGGTQFF. The DNA of the CDR3 is TGTGCCAGCAGCGCCGGCGGCACGCAGTTCTTC. This chain links TRBV9 with TRBJ2-1; D gene uncertain. The CDR3 covers 11 residues. Trimming removed 3 bases at V and 12 bases at J, with 10 bases between. CDR1 is SGDLS, CDR2 YYNGEE, per germline.